The rows below give T cell receptor beta chains drawn from one sample of a study of blood T cell repertoires in COVID-19. Sequenced by immunoSEQ multiplex PCR; TCRdb stores in-frame clones only, minus some. Of 150,000 or so clones in the sample, around four fifths were seen once. The sequencing sample was made of peripheral blood. The receptors derive from a woman between 35 and 50 years old with active or convalescent COVID-19. The CDR3 runs from the conserved cysteine through the conserved F or W. A D gene is named only where the DNA matches it firmly. Clone size is not always given. Where it is, it says once, few, many or a class for expanded clones.

CASSLDNASGTDTQYF TGCGCCAGCAGCCTGGACAACGCCTCAGGCACAGATACGCAGTATTTT TRBJ2-3 once . TRBV5-1
CASSISTGVGTEAFF TGTGCCAGCAGCATATCGACAGGGGTTGGCACTGAAGCTTTCTTT TRBJ1-1 . TRBD1 TRBV7-2
CASSLREGMGYGYTF TGTGCCAGCTCACTTCGGGAGGGCATGGGGTATGGCTACACCTTC TRBJ1-2 . . TRBV18
CASSPWGAGNTIYF TGTGCCAGCAGCCCATGGGGGGCTGGAAACACCATATATTTT TRBJ1-3 . . TRBV6-5
CASSLRFGRNEKLFF TGTGCCAGCAGTCTCCGGTTTGGGAGGAATGAAAAACTGTTTTTT TRBJ1-4 . . TRBV28
CASRLTSGGPAGELFF TGTGCCAGTAGATTAACGAGCGGGGGGCCCGCCGGGGAGCTGTTTTTT TRBJ2-2 . TRBD2 TRBV19
CASSESHPAGNQPQHF TGTGCCAGCAGTGAAAGTCACCCGGCGGGCAATCAGCCCCAGCATTTT TRBJ1-5 . . TRBV6-1
CASSEPGESNYGYTF TGTGCCAGCAGCGAACCAGGGGAATCTAACTATGGCTACACCTTC TRBJ1-2 . . TRBV9
CASSYLGAGGYTF TGTGCCAGCAGTTACTTGGGGGCTGGGGGCTACACCTTC TRBJ1-2 . . TRBV6-5
CASSPGTGGKDTEAFF TGTGCCAGCAGCCCCGGGACAGGGGGAAAGGACACTGAAGCTTTCTTT TRBJ1-1 . TRBD1 TRBV11-2
CASSYPGQGGGYTF TGTGCCAGCAGTTACCCTGGACAGGGCGGAGGCTACACCTTC TRBJ1-2 . TRBD1 TRBV28
CASSLGDSGNTGELFF TGTGCCAGCAGCTTAGGTGATAGCGGAAACACCGGGGAGCTGTTTTTT TRBJ2-2 . . TRBV7-8
CASSQMRETDTQYF TGCGCCAGCAGCCAAATGCGCGAAACAGATACGCAGTATTTT TRBJ2-3 . . TRBV4-1
CASSLRQGSEKLFF TGCGCCAGCAGCTTGCGACAGGGGTCCGAAAAACTGTTTTTT TRBJ1-4 . TRBD1 TRBV5-1
CASRARTSGGAMEFF TGTGCCAGCAGAGCCCGGACTAGCGGGGGGGCCATGGAGTTCTTC TRBJ2-1 . TRBD2 TRBV6-5
CASSLTRLNTNEKLFF TGCGCCAGCAGCTTGACAAGATTAAACACTAATGAAAAACTGTTTTTT TRBJ1-4 . . TRBV5-1
CASSLVETGSSYNSPLHF TGTGCCAGCAGCTTAGTTGAGACAGGGAGCTCCTATAATTCACCCCTCCACTTT TRBJ1-6 . TRBD1 TRBV7-2
CASSPSGSPHEQYF TGTGCCAGTAGCCCCTCCGGGAGTCCCCACGAGCAGTACTTC TRBJ2-7 . . TRBV19
CASSLRDRGLGTEAFF TGTGCCAGCAGTCTACGAGACAGGGGGCTGGGGACTGAAGCTTTCTTT TRBJ1-1 . TRBD1 TRBV27
CASSQERETYGYTF TGTGCCAGCAGCCAAGAGAGGGAGACATATGGCTACACCTTC TRBJ1-2 . . TRBV4-2
CASSGLRGGYTF TGCGCCAGCAGTGGGCTGCGAGGTGGCTACACCTTC TRBJ1-2 . . TRBV10-1
CASSQSYGREGFPGIEQFF TGTGCCAGCAGTCAATCGTATGGACGGGAGGGCTTCCCTGGCATTGAGCAGTTCTTC TRBJ2-1 . TRBD2 TRBV11-3
CASSVGQGNQPQHF TGTGCCAGCAGTGTGGGGCAGGGCAATCAGCCCCAGCATTTT TRBJ1-5 . . TRBV25-1
CASGSTGGTGELFF TGTGCCAGCGGTTCGACAGGGGGCACCGGGGAGCTGTTTTTT TRBJ2-2 few TRBD1 TRBV28
CASSLIATRSYNEQFF TGTGCCAGCAGCTTAATAGCTACGAGGTCCTACAATGAGCAGTTCTTC TRBJ2-1 . . TRBV5-8
CASSWGLRERDDKNIQYF TGTGCCAGCAGCTGGGGACTAAGGGAAAGGGATGACAAAAACATTCAGTACTTC TRBJ2-4 . TRBD2 TRBV5-6
CSVASGTGRNTIYF TGCAGCGTTGCCAGTGGGACAGGAAGAAACACCATATATTTT TRBJ1-3 . TRBD1 TRBV29-1
CASSSRGNEQFF TGTGCCAGCAGCTCAAGAGGAAATGAGCAGTTCTTC TRBJ2-1 . . TRBV7-9
CASSLGIQGSNTGELFF TGTGCCAGCAGCTTGGGAATACAGGGGTCGAACACCGGGGAGCTGTTTTTT TRBJ2-2 . TRBD1 TRBV5-4
CASSFGGLNEKLFF TGTGCCAGCAGTTTCGGGGGTCTTAATGAAAAACTGTTTTTT TRBJ1-4 . . TRBV28
CASSLAGGDNYGYTF TGCGCCAGCAGCTTGGCCGGGGGAGACAACTATGGCTACACCTTC TRBJ1-2 . . TRBV5-1
CASSGTYEQYF TGCGCCAGCAGTGGTACATACGAGCAGTACTTC TRBJ2-7 . . TRBV10-2
CASSLGQRSYNEQFF TGTGCCAGCAGTTTGGGACAGAGATCTTACAATGAGCAGTTCTTC TRBJ2-1 once TRBD1 TRBV7-8
CASSRDSADTGELFF TGTGCCAGCAGCAGGGACAGTGCGGACACCGGGGAGCTGTTTTTT TRBJ2-2 . TRBD1 TRBV11-2
CASSPQLPGYGYTF TGTGCCAGCAGCCCGCAATTACCGGGATATGGCTACACCTTC TRBJ1-2 . . TRBV7-2
CASSQDLLERPQHF TGCGCCAGCAGCCAAGACCTTCTGGAGCGGCCCCAGCATTTT TRBJ1-5 . . TRBV4-1
CATSDTTGRDEKLFF TGTGCCACCAGTGACACGACCGGGAGGGACGAAAAACTGTTTTTT TRBJ1-4 . . TRBV24-1
CASSPGRRAEAFF TGTGCCAGCTCACCAGGGAGGAGAGCTGAAGCTTTCTTT TRBJ1-1 . . TRBV18
CASSMGGQSNQPQHF TGTGCCAGTAGTATGGGAGGGCAAAGCAATCAGCCCCAGCATTTT TRBJ1-5 . . TRBV19
CASSLAGQGINGYTF TGTGCCAGCAGCTTAGCGGGACAGGGAATTAATGGCTACACCTTC TRBJ1-2 . TRBD1 TRBV7-9
CASSTQGAPGYGYTF TGTGCCAGTAGTACTCAGGGGGCTCCAGGCTATGGCTACACCTTC TRBJ1-2 . TRBD1 TRBV19
CAWSGGWDRGNSPLHF TGTGCCTGGAGTGGCGGCTGGGACAGGGGCAATTCACCCCTCCACTTT TRBJ1-6 . TRBD1 TRBV30
CAWSPRQGAGSPLHF TGTGCCTGGAGTCCCCGACAGGGGGCGGGTTCACCCCTCCACTTT TRBJ1-6 . TRBD1 TRBV30
CASSSYTPEAFF TGTGCCAGCAGCTCCTATACTCCTGAAGCTTTCTTT TRBJ1-1 . . TRBV11-2
CASSAEPNTGELFF TGTGCCAGCAGCGCGGAGCCGAACACCGGGGAGCTGTTTTTT TRBJ2-2 . . TRBV27
CAITIDTYYGYTF TGTGCCATCACCATAGACACCTACTATGGCTACACCTTC TRBJ1-2 . . TRBV10-3
CASRARDTTYEQYF TGCGCCAGCAGAGCCCGGGACACTACCTACGAGCAGTACTTC TRBJ2-7 once . TRBV5-1
CAISGAGKTEAFF TGTGCCATCAGCGGAGCAGGGAAAACTGAAGCTTTCTTT TRBJ1-1 . . TRBV10-3
CASGPRRGAGTQYF TGCGCCAGCGGACCGAGGAGGGGTGCGGGGACCCAGTACTTC TRBJ2-5 . . TRBV5-1
CASSPIPLDRDNSPLHF TGTGCCAGCTCACCTATACCGCTGGACAGAGATAATTCACCCCTCCACTTT TRBJ1-6 once . TRBV18
CASSQGAGLAGNEQFF TGCGCCAGCAGCCAAGGGGCGGGACTAGCGGGCAATGAGCAGTTCTTC TRBJ2-1 . TRBD2 TRBV4-3
CASSLAQGSTEAFF TGTGCCAGCAGCTTAGCACAGGGATCCACTGAAGCTTTCTTT TRBJ1-1 . . TRBV7-8
CASSTGGLGNQPQHF TGTGCCAGCTCCACGGGGGGTTTAGGCAATCAGCCCCAGCATTTT TRBJ1-5 once . TRBV18
CASRVSRETQYF TGTGCCAGCAGGGTTTCGCGAGAGACCCAGTACTTC TRBJ2-5 . . TRBV6-5
CASSLERGFYEQYF TGTGCCAGCAGCTTAGAACGAGGGTTCTACGAGCAGTACTTC TRBJ2-7 . . TRBV7-2
CASSPRGGVSSGNTIYF TGCGCCAGCAGCCCCCGAGGCGGGGTTAGCTCTGGAAACACCATATATTTT TRBJ1-3 . . TRBV5-1
CSVGPLRGAGGYTF TGCAGCGTTGGCCCTTTACGGGGAGCTGGTGGCTACACCTTC TRBJ1-2 . . TRBV29-1
CSGGGLSTGELFF TGCAGCGGGGGGGGACTCTCCACCGGGGAGCTGTTTTTT TRBJ2-2 . TRBD2 TRBV29-1